These 2 T cell receptor beta chains share one sample of origin, sequenced in a study of T cells in Graves' hyperthyroidism and ophthalmopathy. Authors of the study amplified TCR beta CDR3 regions from RNA transcripts. In the first-round RT-PCR of the TCR CDR3, the HTBI primer set was used. Using its own MiXCR run on the multiplex PCR reads, TCRdb lists one record per CDR3 protein. The sample contains about 640,000 distinct CDR3 sequences, roughly 20% of which appear only once. The material sequenced was blood. These receptors originate from a man aged 25 to 40 with Graves' ophthalmopathy.

This clonotype was seen a few times. At one end the junction does not follow the germline gene, possibly because of a read error. The chain uses TRBV27 and TRBJ1-5; D is uncertain. There are 12 residues in the CDR3. Germline values: CDR1 MNHEY, CDR2 SMNVEV (reference sequence). CDR3 DNA sequence: TGTGCCAGCGGTTTGAACAGTCAGCCCCAGCATTTT. Translation: CASGLNSQPQHF.

This clonotype was observed a few times. This chain connects TRBV29-1 to TRBJ2-2, with D perhaps TRBD1 or TRBD2 (5 bases each). The CDR3 loop spans 16 amino acids. V was clipped by 4 bases and J by 1 base, with 16 bases between them. The germline CDR1 and CDR2 sequences are SQVTM and ANQGSEA. CDR3 nucleotide sequence: TGCAGCGTTGGTATAGCCTGGGGGTTGAACACCGGGGAGCTGTTTTTT. It codes for CSVGIAWGLNTGELFF.